A single sample is the source of the 8 T cell receptor beta chains below, sequenced in a study of shared clonotypes between healthy human individuals. TCRdb's copy holds only in-frame clones and misses some; the assay was immunoSEQ multiplex PCR. The sample holds some 530,000 clones, over 75% seen once. Sequenced material: PBMCs. The receptors here all came from a woman aged 40 to 50 in good health. Some clones in this sample may be carry-over from other donors' samples.

On this clone: This sample includes further DNA sequences coding for the same CDR3. The chain combines TRBV7-9 with TRBJ2-7; the match to TRBD1 covers 9 bases. Germline V gene data show CDR1 as SEHNR and CDR2 as FQNEAQ (reference sequence). The CDR3 length is 14 residues. Germline trimming cut 4 bases from V and 2 bases from J; bases unmatched to any gene: 3. CDR3 nucleotide sequence: TGTGCCAGCAGCTCGGGACAGGGAACCTACGAGCAGTACTTC. It codes for CASSSGQGTYEQYF.

Note on this clone: It is likely a read error: a sequence one base away is far more abundant. The same CDR3 can be traced to other DNA sequences in this sample. The rearrangement uses TRBV11-3 and TRBJ2-5; TRBD2 aligns across 10 bases. The CDR3 covers 15 residues. Germline assignment: CDR1 SGHNT and CDR2 YENEEA. As DNA, the CDR3 is TGTGCTAGCAGCCCCACTAGCGGGGTGGTTGAGACCCAGTACTTC. Amino acid sequence: CASSPTSGVVETQYF.

V gene TRBV2 combines with J gene TRBJ2-2; D is perhaps TRBD1 (7 bases). Trimming stripped 2 bases from V and 7 bases from J, with 17 bases between. This CDR3 has 16 residues. Germline V CDR1 and CDR2: SNHLY, FYNNEI. CDR3 sequence reads: CASSERQGGIVGELFF. In DNA, the CDR3 is TGTGCCAGCAGTGAACGACAGGGCGGGATAGTCGGGGAGCTGTTTTTT.

Comment on this clone: With only one base between it and a far larger clone, this is likely a read error. This sample also contains other DNA sequences that code for the same CDR3. The J gene is TRBJ2-2, the V gene TRBV11-2; 8 nucleotides match TRBD1. Germline CDR1 and CDR2: SGHAT and FQNNGV. The CDR3 covers 14 residues. With 3 bases clipped from V and 8 bases from J, the junction kept 5 bases outside the gene matches. CDR3 sequence: CASSLTQGAGELFF. CDR3 coding DNA: TGTGCCAGCAGCTTGACTCAGGGGGCTGGGGAGCTGTTTTTT.

This chain uses TRBV7-2 with TRBJ1-1; D gene unclear. V was cut by 7 bases and J by 2 bases, with 14 bases left in between. The length of the CDR3 is 14 residues. The V gene's germline CDR1 is SGHTA and CDR2 FQGNSA. Here the CDR3 DNA reads TGTGCCAGCACCCCCCTCGTGGCTAACACTGAAGCTTTCTTT. This codes for CASTPLVANTEAFF.

The V call is TRBV28, the J call TRBJ2-7; 12 bases map to TRBD1. There are 16 residues in the CDR3. Germline V gives CDR1 MDHEN, CDR2 SYDVKM. Trimming removed 5 bases from V and 1 base from J; junction bases left unmatched: 6. The CDR3 region is CASSGTGGPPSYEQYF. The DNA for the CDR3 is TGTGCCAGCAGTGGGACAGGGGGCCCCCCGTCCTACGAGCAGTACTTC.

J is TRBJ1-5 and V is TRBV7-2; D gene uncertain. V shed 6 bases and J shed 0 bases, with 6 bases lying between them. CDR3 length equals 13 residues. The germline V gene encodes CDR1 SGHTA and CDR2 FQGNSA. CDR3 loop: CASRFSSNQPQHF. In DNA form, the CDR3 reads TGTGCCAGCAGGTTCAGTAGCAATCAGCCCCAGCATTTT.

The chain combines TRBV7-2 with TRBJ2-7, with a weak D call TRBD2 (5 bases). There are 15 residues in the CDR3. V was shortened by 6 bases and J by 2 bases, with 17 bases between the two germline ends. In germline, CDR1 is SGHTA, CDR2 FQGNSA. The CDR3 DNA reads TGTGCCAGCAGTTACGGGGTGGGCTATACCTACGAGCAGTACTTC. Amino acid sequence: CASSYGVGYTYEQYF.